Detailed here is one T cell receptor beta chain. This receptor's antigen is unknown. No per-base quality is available; no much larger clone lies one base away. This record belongs to a study of cytomegalovirus exposure and HLA in healthy donors (dated by TCRdb to the late 2010s). Context from the whole study: In an earlier analysis of roughly 590 of the donors, 276 Gb of sequence data and about 110 million unique TCR beta sequences from some 170 million T cells were reported. Approximately 300 gigabases of sequencing data and around 88 million unique TCR sequences made up an early release that covered approximately 650 HLA-typed donors. Of the roughly 400 genotyped donors, 65% to 90% fell in the genetic ancestry cluster associated with self-reported Caucasian donors. The aim of the study was to test whether cataloging public T cell receptors could identify signatures of past pathogen exposure. The T cell repertoires of around 730 subjects were profiled by immunosequencing and related to cytomegalovirus serostatus. In addition to the first cohort of 650 to 750 subjects, a separate validation cohort of approximately 130 different subjects was used. The study combined high-throughput TCR immunosequencing, statistical association of individual TCRs with disease status, and machine learning to predict cytomegalovirus infection status. In a later analysis, previously published TCR beta repertoires from several hundred donors were re-analyzed and high-resolution HLA genotyping was added so that TCR occurrence patterns could be studied. Rather than using new phenotypic data, the later analysis identified candidate immune exposures from TCR beta sequences and from how often those sequences occurred across donors. To decide whether each TCR beta V gene segment behaved as functional or pseudogenic, an earlier analysis of nearly 600 of the donors relied on high-throughput TCR beta sequencing. Donor age, sex, ethnicity and CMV serostatus were collected together with the repertoire data. A later genetic analysis took genome-wide SNP genotypes for about three fifths of the 666 donors and used that subset as a discovery cohort. All discovery cohort repertoires had been generated using a single sequencing platform. HLA typing covered class I and class II loci at four-digit resolution. Typing coverage varied by locus: roughly 629-640 donors for A, B, C, DRB1 and DQB1; roughly 510 for DQA1; around 570 for DPA1; roughly 470 for DPB1. Because of strong linkage in the cohort, a handful of DR-DQ haplotypes were treated as single units for association and clustering. Among about 370 genotyped donors of the cohort, an average of roughly 230,000 unique TCR beta nucleotide sequences was sequenced per donor, of which roughly 17% were non-productive. The full study reports these points: In vitro tests confirmed that a few of the cytomegalovirus-associated TCR beta chains recognize cytomegalovirus antigens. Because HLA typing was unavailable for some donors at each locus, only the typed subset was used in association tests. Correlated functional status among segregating V segments might reflect linkage disequilibrium, but an unknown experimental factor could not be ruled out. Several of the top co-occurrence clusters appeared to be linked to parvovirus B19, influenza, CMV and Epstein-Barr virus, according to a later analysis. A further reported finding was that TCR beta sequences accurately predicted the HLA-A and HLA-B alleles for most subjects in the first cohort. Most TCR sequences were seen in very few donors, while some public TCRs were found in many individuals. According to the authors, the approach could potentially be generalized to other disease states and immunological phenotypes. According to a later analysis, TCR association rates differed among HLA loci, with DRB1 alleles showing the most associated TCRs and HLA-C alleles showing the fewest. Presence/absence analyses assumed roughly uniform sequencing depth across donors, an assumption that may not hold. The only immune exposure information available for the cohort was CMV serostatus. Strong co-occurrence of HLA alleles, especially DR and DQ, made assigning TCR associations to individual alleles difficult. In a later analysis, HLA-associated TCR beta chains were found to be more clonally expanded and to have lower generation probabilities than equally common non-associated chains. A cluster of highly shared sequence variants was judged likely to be a technical artifact of the sequencing pipeline. Some IMGT-functional V segments, including TRBV6-2 and TRBV6-3, could not be distinguished by the 87-base-pair reads and were therefore excluded. Because counts were too low, more than 15 rarely observed V segments, including chromosome 9 orphons, were excluded from the earlier analysis of 587 of the donors. In a later analysis, most CMV-associated TCR beta chains were found to appear HLA-restricted, with HLA associations seemingly driven largely by CMV exposure. A later genetic analysis reported fewer N-insertions in productive TCRs among donors in an Asian-associated ancestry cluster than the roughly 650-donor mean. In the study, about 150 TCR beta chains were listed as associated with cytomegalovirus. In this cohort, only TCR beta chains were sequenced, and detectable features were limited by the absence of alpha or paired-chain data. Cytomegalovirus status was reported to be diagnosed by the classifier with high specificity and sensitivity in both the original and validation cohorts. A later genetic analysis associated a missense DCLRE1C variant with V-gene and J-gene trimming of TCR beta chains, and an independent cohort replicated the association. Broadly in line with IMGT annotations, most TCR beta V segments showed up in productive rearrangements about 90% or about 30% of the time in an earlier analysis of approximately 640 of the donors. In a later analysis, 15,000 to 20,000 TCR beta sequences were associated with specific HLA alleles at a false discovery rate of 0.05.

Inclusive of the bounding cysteine and phenylalanine, the CDR3 is 13 residues long. The CDR3 DNA has 39 bases and is translated from base 1. The germline V gene encodes CDR1 MNHEY and CDR2 SVGAGI. Unmatched junction bases come to 3, with V trimmed by 4 bases and J by 8 bases. In total, about 650 healthy bone marrow donors made up the cohort. At the time of sampling, all cohort members were nominally healthy, though unrecorded immune exposures were likely present. The donor was CMV seronegative and belonged to the group of 320 or so seronegative cohort members. Every donor gave a peripheral blood sample, and the peripheral blood mononuclear cells from that sample were used for TCR beta sequencing. The Qiagen DNeasy Blood Extraction Kit was used to extract genomic DNA from the blood cell samples. Libraries were constructed by the immunoSEQ multiplex PCR assay. The multiplex PCR relied on a mix of 60 forward primers for TCR Vbeta segments and 13 reverse primers for TCR Jbeta segments. The CDR3 region of rearranged TCR beta genes was amplified from genomic DNA with a multiplex PCR assay. The amplified TCR beta libraries were sequenced on the Illumina HiSeq System as 87-base-pair reads. On the study's bioinformatics: A later analysis tallied 75 million to 85 million unique TCR beta chains across the roughly 610 repertoires, and about 12 million of those chains were shared by two or more donors. To remove PCR and sequencing errors, raw reads were error-corrected and collapsed into unique sequences using a nearest-neighbor algorithm that merged closely related sequences. Alignment of CDR3 sequences to IMGT reference sequences was used to assign V, D and J gene segments. For a sequence to be retained, at least a six-nucleotide match to both a V gene segment and a J gene segment was required. A rearrangement was called productive if the CDR3 had no stop codons and remained in frame with V and J, and every other rearrangement was called non-productive. CDR3 was defined by IMGT convention, running from the second conserved V-encoded cysteine to the conserved J-encoded phenylalanine. The earlier analysis of roughly 590 of the donors excluded sequences that lacked an unambiguous match to a single V gene segment. In an earlier analysis of approximately 590 of the donors, V segments were called functional above 56.7% productive rearrangements and were called segregating when the between-donor standard deviation exceeded 5%. A statistical classification framework was built to diagnose cytomegalovirus status from the catalog of TCR beta chain sequences. In a later analysis, TCR nucleotide sequences were compared against IMGT/GENE-DB human TR gene sequences so that V and J genes could be assigned. A later analysis assigned CDR3 sequences and most-parsimonious VDJ recombination scenarios with the TCRdist pipeline. A later analysis defined each TCR beta chain by its CDR3 amino acid sequence plus V-gene family, and excluded reads lacking a unique V-gene family. To address suspected cross-contamination and a sequencing artifact, a later analysis removed 592 highly shared, low-generation-probability nucleotide sequences. A later analysis calculated a clonal expansion index for each public chain from normalized within-repertoire ranks of inferred template counts. A later analysis computed generation probabilities with a VDJ recombination model fitted to out-of-frame rearrangements, and checked the results against IGoR. A later analysis scored TCR-TCR, TCR-HLA and TCR-CMV co-occurrence with hypergeometric tests, applying a repertoire-size bias correction to TCR pairs. To estimate false discovery rates, a later analysis permuted the HLA or CMV assignments 20 times. A later analysis grouped co-occurring TCRs with DBSCAN, adding TCRdist sequence similarity when clustering within HLA-allele-positive subsets. For co-occurrence clustering, repertoires with fewer than 30,000 or more than 120,000 public chains were excluded, along with a handful of repertoires with anomalous nucleotide sharing. TCRdb limited this immuneACCESS table to in-frame rearrangements with V and J called. A share of clones is missing; checked studies link under half to unresolved V genes, and the rest is unexplained. That table furnishes V, J and clone size, whereas the DNA furnished D and trimming. This sample is represented by around 140,000 clones; approximately 77% of them were singletons. In total, the top ten clones hold about 1.4% of the sample.

The sequenced sample consisted of PBMCs. The chain employs TRBV6-5 and TRBJ1-4, with TRBD1 matching 8 junction bases. The receptor was derived from a woman aged 40 to 50 in good health and CMV-seronegative. The DNA reads TGTGCCAGCAGTTCCCACAGGGGGGAAAAACTGTTTTTT. This sequence encodes CASSSHRGEKLFF.